Given below is one TCR beta chain in context. Its target antigen remains unknown. Nothing much larger sits one base from this clone, and base qualities are not available. This record comes from a study of cytomegalovirus exposure and HLA in healthy donors listed by TCRdb under 2017. For context, the study as a whole: According to an earlier analysis of a few hundred of the donors, 150 million to 200 million T cells yielded 100 million or so unique TCR beta sequences and 250 to 350 Gb of sequence data. Rather than drawing on any new phenotypic data, the later analysis identified candidate immune exposures from TCR beta sequences and the way those sequences occurred across donors. In addition to the first cohort of 666 subjects, a separate validation cohort of under 150 different subjects was used. Of the approximately 400 genotyped donors, 81% were placed in the genetic ancestry cluster associated with self-reported Caucasian donors. The number of typed donors differed by locus: about 620-640 for A, B, C, DRB1 and DQB1; some 500 for DQA1; roughly 600 for DPA1; and roughly 450 for DPB1. Around 300 gigabases of sequencing data and 80 million or so unique TCR sequences were included in an early release covering about 600 HLA-typed donors. Alongside the repertoire data, information on donor age, sex, ethnicity and CMV serostatus was compiled. To predict cytomegalovirus infection status, the study brought together high-throughput TCR immunosequencing, statistical association of individual TCRs with disease status, and machine learning. The study aimed to test whether cataloging public T cell receptors could reveal signatures of past pathogen exposure. In an earlier analysis of a few hundred of the donors, high-throughput TCR beta sequencing was used to judge whether each TCR beta V gene segment behaved as functional or pseudogenic. A later analysis re-examined previously published TCR beta repertoires from 610 or so donors and added high-resolution HLA genotyping to investigate patterns of TCR occurrence. Because of strong linkage in the cohort, four or five DR-DQ haplotypes were treated as single units for association and clustering. Class I and class II HLA loci were covered by the typing at four-digit resolution. Across under 500 genotyped donors of the cohort, an average of approximately 240,000 unique TCR beta nucleotide sequences per donor were sequenced, and 15% to 20% of those sequences were non-productive. The T cell repertoires of roughly 660 subjects were profiled by immunosequencing and related to cytomegalovirus serostatus. All discovery cohort repertoires had been generated on a single sequencing platform. Genome-wide SNP genotypes for about three fifths of the roughly 670 donors were used in a later genetic analysis, which treated that subset as a discovery cohort.

Library generation was performed with the immunoSEQ multiplex PCR assay. For the multiplex PCR, a mixture combining 60 forward primers for TCR Vbeta segments and 13 reverse primers for TCR Jbeta segments was used. A multiplex PCR assay on genomic DNA amplified the CDR3 region of rearranged TCR beta genes. Amplified TCR beta libraries were sequenced as 87-base-pair reads on the Illumina HiSeq System. Under the source paper's analysis protocol: A later analysis tallied around 87 million unique TCR beta chains across the roughly 610 repertoires, and some 10 million of those chains were shared by two or more donors. Raw reads were error-corrected and collapsed into unique sequences with a nearest-neighbor algorithm that merged closely related sequences to remove PCR and sequencing errors. V, D and J gene segments were assigned by aligning CDR3 sequences to IMGT reference sequences. For a sequence to be retained, a match of at least six nucleotides to both a V gene segment and a J gene segment was required. Rearrangements were classified as productive when the CDR3 lacked stop codons and remained in frame with V and J, and all other rearrangements were classified as non-productive. CDR3 was defined by IMGT convention, running from the second conserved V-encoded cysteine to the conserved J-encoded phenylalanine. In an earlier analysis of 550 to 650 of the donors, sequences lacking an unambiguous match to a single V gene segment were excluded. In an earlier analysis of several hundred of the donors, V segments were called functional above 56.7% productive rearrangements and were called segregating when the between-donor standard deviation exceeded 5%. To diagnose cytomegalovirus status from the catalog of TCR beta chain sequences, a statistical classification framework was built. In a later analysis, TCR nucleotide sequences were compared against IMGT/GENE-DB human TR gene sequences so that V and J genes could be assigned. Using the TCRdist pipeline, a later analysis assigned CDR3 sequences along with most-parsimonious VDJ recombination scenarios. A later analysis defined each TCR beta chain by its CDR3 amino acid sequence plus V-gene family, and excluded reads lacking a unique V-gene family. As a way to deal with suspected cross-contamination and a sequencing artifact, a later analysis dropped hundreds of nucleotide sequences that were highly shared and had low generation probability. A later analysis calculated a clonal expansion index for each public chain from normalized within-repertoire ranks of inferred template counts. In a later analysis, generation probabilities were computed using a VDJ recombination model fitted to out-of-frame rearrangements, and the results were checked against IGoR. A later analysis scored TCR-TCR, TCR-HLA and TCR-CMV co-occurrence with hypergeometric tests, applying a repertoire-size bias correction to TCR pairs. To estimate false discovery rates, a later analysis permuted the HLA or CMV assignments 20 times. In a later analysis, co-occurring TCRs were grouped with DBSCAN, and TCRdist sequence similarity was added when clustering was performed within HLA-allele-positive subsets. Co-occurrence clustering excluded repertoires with fewer than 30,000 or more than 120,000 public chains, plus five with anomalous nucleotide sharing. The clones in this table, taken by TCRdb from immuneACCESS, are in-frame only. Not every clone is retained; where verified, under half of the shortfall comes from an unresolved V gene, and the cause of the rest is unknown. Clone size and the V and J calls come from that table; the DNA yielded D and trimming. Recorded for this sample are some 100,000 clones; approximately 84% of them occurred a single time. Together, the top ten hold approximately 2.1% of the sample.

The germline V gene specifies SGDLS as CDR1 and YYNGEE as CDR2. V gives up 4 bases and J gives up 3 bases, and the segment between their germline ends measures 9 bases. The CDR3 spans 13 residues, from the cysteine through the phenylalanine. Just CDR3 DNA is preserved here, 39 bases in frame from base 1. Study-wide conclusions, independent of this receptor: The cohort was sequenced for TCR beta chains only, and without alpha or paired-chain data the features that could be detected were limited. A further reported finding was that TCR beta sequences accurately predicted the HLA-A and HLA-B alleles for most subjects in the first cohort. For the cohort, immune exposure information was limited to CMV serostatus. In a later analysis, the rate of TCR association differed among HLA loci, with DRB1 alleles having the most associated TCRs and HLA-C alleles having the fewest. The earlier analysis of about 600 of the donors excluded approximately 15 rarely observed V segments, including chromosome 9 orphons, because counts were too low. According to the authors, the approach could potentially be generalized to other disease states and immunological phenotypes. In a later genetic analysis, a missense DCLRE1C variant was associated with V-gene and J-gene trimming of TCR beta chains, and the association was replicated in an independent cohort. Some IMGT-functional V segments, including TRBV6-2 and TRBV6-3, could not be told apart with the 87-base-pair reads, so those segments were excluded. When HLA alleles, especially DR and DQ, strongly co-occurred, TCR associations were difficult to assign to individual alleles. Correlated functional status among segregating V segments might be attributable to linkage disequilibrium, but an unknown experimental factor could not be ruled out. Roughly uniform sequencing depth across donors was assumed in presence/absence analyses, although this assumption may not hold. Specific HLA alleles were associated with 18,000 or so TCR beta sequences at a false discovery rate of 0.05 in a later analysis. Across donors, most TCR sequences were observed very rarely, whereas some public TCRs were present in many individuals. A cluster of highly shared sequence variants was judged likely to represent a technical artifact of the sequencing pipeline. In a later genetic analysis, fewer N-insertions in productive TCRs were reported among donors in an Asian-associated ancestry cluster than the roughly 670-donor mean. In vitro tests confirmed that a few of the cytomegalovirus-associated TCR beta chains recognize cytomegalovirus antigens. In both the original and validation cohorts, the classifier was reported to diagnose cytomegalovirus status with high specificity and sensitivity. Because some donors lacked HLA typing at each locus, the association tests relied only on the typed subset. A later analysis found that HLA-associated TCR beta chains were more clonally expanded and had lower generation probabilities than equally common non-associated chains. In an earlier analysis of some 500 of the donors, most TCR beta V segments appeared in productive rearrangements about 87% or about 30% of the time, broadly matching IMGT annotations. According to a later analysis, parvovirus B19, influenza, CMV and Epstein-Barr virus appeared linked to several top co-occurrence clusters. A total of 150 or so TCR beta chains were listed by the study as associated with cytomegalovirus. A later analysis found that most CMV-associated TCR beta chains appeared HLA-restricted, with HLA associations seemingly driven largely by CMV exposure.

In total, about 650 healthy bone marrow donors made up the cohort. Cohort members were all nominally healthy when sampled, although unrecorded immune exposures were likely present. The donor was CMV seronegative and was included in the group of a few hundred seronegative cohort members. A peripheral blood sample was provided by each donor, and peripheral blood mononuclear cells were used for TCR beta sequencing. The Qiagen DNeasy Blood Extraction Kit was used to extract genomic DNA from the blood cell samples. Sequenced material: PBMCs. The clonotype was recovered from a man between 18 and 29 years old in good health and CMV-seronegative. The sequence joins TRBV9 to TRBJ2-3, with the D gene not clear enough to name. The DNA sequence is as follows: TGTGCCAGCAGCCCCCGCCGGACAGATACGCAGTATTTT. Translated, it gives CASSPRRTDTQYF.